Below are 23 T cell receptor beta chains sequenced from a single sample in a study of blood T cell repertoires in COVID-19. Generated by immunoSEQ multiplex PCR, the TCRdb table keeps only in-frame clones and is missing some. The data contain roughly 250,000 clones, around nine tenths of them singletons. Material for sequencing was PBMCs or T cells enriched from blood (not recorded which). The receptor set was obtained from a woman aged 50 to 60 who had recovered from COVID-19.

The rearrangement uses TRBV6-4 and TRBJ1-1; 11 bases agree with TRBD1. With 5 bases clipped from V and 4 bases from J, the junction kept 3 bases outside the gene matches. The CDR3 totals 14 residues. Germline V lookup: CDR1 MRHNA, CDR2 SNTAGT. The CDR3 DNA follows: TGTGCCAGCAGTCCGGGACAGGGGGGCACTGAAGCTTTCTTT. It is translated as CASSPGQGGTEAFF.

The chain uses TRBV27 and TRBJ2-7; 12 bases match TRBD2. CDR1 is MNHEY and CDR2 is SMNVEV in the germline V gene (reference sequence). CDR3 length equals 14 residues. The V gene end was trimmed by 6 bases and the J gene end by 9 bases; junction bases not matched to a gene: 9. The CDR3 DNA follows: TGTGCCAGCAGCACCGGGACTAGCGGGTTAGTGCAGTACTTC. This encodes CASSTGTSGLVQYF.

This clone was seen only a few times. V is TRBV5-1 and J is TRBJ1-2; 9 positions agree with TRBD1. Germline V gene lookup returns CDR1 SGHRS and CDR2 YFSETQ. After removal of 4 bases from V and 3 bases from J, the junction contained 7 bases not matched to a gene. The CDR3 covers 15 residues. CDR3 sequence: CASSVQGAIDYGYTF. The CDR3 DNA follows: TGCGCCAGCAGCGTACAGGGGGCAATAGACTATGGCTACACCTTC. The complete variable domain, with remaining parts taken from reference TRBV5-1 and TRBJ1-2, reads KAGVTQTPRYLIKTRGQQVTLSCSPISGHRSVSWYQQTPGQGLQFLFEYFSETQRNKGNFPGRFSGRQFSNSRSEMNVSTLELGDSALYLCASSVQGAIDYGYTFGSGTRLTVV.

The genes are TRBV6-2 or TRBV6-3 and TRBJ2-7; TRBD2 matches at 10 bases. The ends lost 2 bases at V and 1 base at J; junction bases unmatched: 2. Germline values: CDR1 MNHEY, CDR2 SVGEGT. The CDR3 has 15 amino acids. DNA of the CDR3: TGTGCCAGCAGTTACGGACTAGCGGTATCCTACGAGCAGTACTTC. The encoded protein is CASSYGLAVSYEQYF.

The V call is TRBV7-9, the J call TRBJ1-2; 7 nucleotides match TRBD1. With V trimmed by 2 bases and J by 6 bases, 18 bases remained unmatched. Per the germline V gene, CDR1 is SEHNR and CDR2 is FQNEAQ (reference sequence). This CDR3 comprises 18 residues. The CDR3 DNA is TGTGCCAGCAGCTTATCTCAACTTAAGAACAGGGGAGGAGATGGCTACACCTTC. Amino acid sequence: CASSLSQLKNRGGDGYTF.

V is TRBV19 and J is TRBJ2-5, with D unresolved. The V end was cut by 5 bases, the J end by 2 bases, with 9 bases between. Looked up from germline, CDR1 is LNHDA and CDR2 is SQIVND (reference sequence). This CDR3 has 13 amino acids. CDR3 residues: CASSESSQETQYF. CDR3 sequence (DNA): TGTGCCAGTAGTGAGTCTTCTCAAGAGACCCAGTACTTC.

This chain links TRBV5-1 with TRBJ2-1; no clear D gene. Germline CDR1 SGHRS, CDR2 YFSETQ. Trimming shortened V by 1 base and J by 3 bases, and 5 bases separated the two germline ends. This CDR3 is built from 13 residues. The DNA of the CDR3 is TGCGCCAGCAGCTTGTATAGCTACAATGAGCAGTTCTTC. This translates into CASSLYSYNEQFF. Full variable domain (rest looked up from reference TRBV5-1 and TRBJ2-1): KAGVTQTPRYLIKTRGQQVTLSCSPISGHRSVSWYQQTPGQGLQFLFEYFSETQRNKGNFPGRFSGRQFSNSRSEMNVSTLELGDSALYLCASSLYSYNEQFFGPGTRLTVL.

V gene TRBV28 combines with J gene TRBJ2-3, with 7 bases matching TRBD2. The junction had 4 bases not matched to a gene; V was cut back by 6 bases and J by 1 base. The CDR3 loop spans 14 amino acids. CDR1 is MDHEN and CDR2 is SYDVKM in the germline V gene. The chain's CDR3 is CASRFAGGTDTQYF. In DNA form, the CDR3 reads TGTGCCAGCAGATTTGCGGGGGGCACAGATACGCAGTATTTT.

V is TRBV27 and J is TRBJ2-5; a weak D match, TRBD1 (5 bases). Per the germline V gene, CDR1 is MNHEY and CDR2 is SMNVEV (reference sequence). This CDR3 comprises 15 residues. V lost 2 bases to trimming and J lost 5 bases, with 15 bases between them. CDR3 sequence reads: CASSLRPQGGETQYF. CDR3 in DNA: TGTGCCAGCAGTTTACGGCCCCAGGGTGGGGAGACCCAGTACTTC.

This rearrangement joins TRBV28 to TRBJ1-3; TRBD1 matches 7 bases. V lost 7 bases to trimming and J lost 0 bases; unmatched junction nucleotides: 3. From germline, CDR1 is MDHEN and CDR2 SYDVKM. The CDR3 has 14 residues. For the CDR3, the DNA is TGTGCCAGCATTTCAGGGGGCTCTGGAAACACCATATATTTT. Encoded protein: CASISGGSGNTIYF.

This rearrangement joins TRBV18 to TRBJ2-1, with TRBD2 matching over 16 bases. Trimming cost V 5 bases and J 10 bases; bases outside gene matches: 11. From germline, CDR1 is KGHSH and CDR2 LQKENI. This CDR3 contains 17 residues. The CDR3 region has the DNA TGTGCCAGCTCATCACTTCCGGGACTAGCGGGAGGGGGCGAGCAGTTCTTC. Translating gives CASSSLPGLAGGGEQFF. Full variable domain (remainder filled in from reference TRBV18 and TRBJ2-1): NAGVMQNPRHLVRRRGQEARLRCSPMKGHSHVYWYRQLPEEGLKFMVYLQKENIIDESGMPKERFSAEFPKEGPSILRIQQVVRGDSAAYFCASSSLPGLAGGGEQFFGPGTRLTVL.

The CDR3 loop is CASSQGTSGDYNEQFF. The CDR3 DNA is TGTGCCAGCAGCCAGGGGACTAGCGGGGATTACAATGAGCAGTTCTTC. The rearrangement uses TRBV14 and TRBJ2-1; 13 bases fit TRBD2. Germline loops: CDR1 SGHDN, CDR2 FVKESK. This CDR3 region has 16 residues. Trimming at V came to 3 bases and at J to 4 bases, leaving 3 bases not matched to a gene.

The CDR3 spells CASSRYNEQFF. Here the CDR3 DNA reads TGTGCCAGTAGTCGCTACAATGAGCAGTTCTTC. This chain joins TRBV19 and TRBJ2-1; D remains unclear. V gave up 5 bases and J gave up 3 bases, with 2 bases separating them. Germline CDR1 reads LNHDA; CDR2 reads SQIVND (reference sequence). There are 11 residues in the CDR3.

This clone turned up a few times. The rearrangement joins TRBV10-1 to TRBJ1-6; 7 nucleotides align to TRBD1. CDR1 and CDR2 (germline): WNHNN, SYGVQD (reference sequence). CDR3 length: 16 amino acids. The V gene end was trimmed by 3 bases and the J gene end by 12 bases; junction bases not matched to a gene: 14. CDR3 sequence reads: CASSDVAAGQAGPLHF. CDR3 nucleotides: TGCGCCAGCAGTGATGTGGCCGCAGGACAGGCCGGACCCCTCCACTTT.

The V and J genes are TRBV18 and TRBJ2-5; 7 bases align to TRBD2. CDR3 size: 12 residues. Germline assignment: CDR1 KGHSH and CDR2 LQKENI. The V segment lost 4 bases and the J segment 7 bases; nucleotides outside the gene matches: 3. The CDR3 DNA reads as TGTGCCAGCTCACGTAGGGAGGGGACCCAGTACTTC. Translated: CASSRREGTQYF.

V and J are TRBV28 and TRBJ2-3, with 8 bases identical to TRBD2. Germline assignment: CDR1 MDHEN and CDR2 SYDVKM. The J segment lost 1 base and the V segment lost 4 bases, leaving 4 bases of the junction unmatched. The CDR3 has 15 residues. The CDR3 bases are TGTGCCAGCAGTTCCACAGCGGGGGGCACAGATACGCAGTATTTT. Translation: CASSSTAGGTDTQYF.

This chain uses TRBV4-2 with TRBJ1-2; 9 nucleotides agree with TRBD1. Germline CDR1 LGHNA, CDR2 YNFKEQ. This CDR3 is built from 16 residues. V gave up 3 bases and J gave up 6 bases; unmatched junction bases: 11. DNA for the CDR3: TGTGCCAGCAGCCAGCCGGGGACAGGGAATCTGGATGGCTACACCTTC. It specifies CASSQPGTGNLDGYTF.

J is TRBJ2-5 and V is TRBV18; D may be TRBD2 (6 bases). Germline lookup yields CDR1 KGHSH and CDR2 LQKENI. The ends were cut back, 4 bases at V and 1 base at J, with 13 bases in the middle. This CDR3 has 15 residues. The CDR3 loop is CASSLNSGAQETQYF. In nucleotides, the CDR3 is TGTGCCAGCTCACTCAATAGCGGAGCCCAAGAGACCCAGTACTTC.

This chain joins TRBV2 and TRBJ2-1, with 13 positions matching TRBD2. The CDR3 runs to 18 residues. Looked up from germline, CDR1 is SNHLY and CDR2 is FYNNEI. Germline trimming cut 4 bases from V and 8 bases from J; bases unmatched to any gene: 14. This CDR3 reads CASSAQTSGRSRLDEQFF. CDR3 bases: TGTGCCAGCAGTGCCCAGACTAGCGGGAGGAGTCGACTAGATGAGCAGTTCTTC.

This chain joins TRBV12-3 or TRBV12-4 and TRBJ2-1, with 7 positions matching TRBD1. V lost 4 bases, J lost 15 bases, and 12 bases stayed unmatched. The CDR3 spans 13 residues. The CDR3 DNA reads TGTGCCAGCAGTTCTTCAGGGACAGACTTCTCGTTCTTC. This gives the protein CASSSSGTDFSFF.

This clone was recorded once. This chain connects TRBV7-3 to TRBJ2-2, with TRBD2 identical over 10 bases. Germline loops: CDR1 SGHTA, CDR2 FQGTGA. V shed 5 bases and J 0 bases; nucleotides not matched to a gene: 3. CDR3 length: 16 residues. CDR3 nucleotide sequence: TGTGCCAGCAGCGACCTAGCGGGAGCGAACACCGGGGAGCTGTTTTTT. It specifies CASSDLAGANTGELFF.

The genes are TRBV19 and TRBJ1-4; 7 bases are a match to TRBD1. Trimming at V came to 5 bases and at J to 0 bases, leaving 3 bases not matched to a gene. Germline V gives CDR1 LNHDA, CDR2 SQIVND (reference sequence). This CDR3 comprises 15 residues. CDR3 loop: CASSFDRATNEKLFF. The CDR3 DNA follows: TGTGCCAGTAGTTTTGACAGGGCAACTAATGAAAAACTGTTTTTT.

The chain uses TRBV27 and TRBJ2-6; 7 positions agree with TRBD1. In germline, CDR1 is MNHEY, CDR2 SMNVEV (reference sequence). V shed 3 bases and J 2 bases; nucleotides not matched to a gene: 4. The CDR3 covers 16 residues. CDR3 amino acids: CASSFSQGTGANVLTF. The CDR3 region has the DNA TGTGCCAGCAGTTTCTCACAGGGGACTGGGGCCAACGTCCTGACTTTC.